The 2 T cell receptor beta chains below were found in one sample sequenced in a study of blood T cell repertoires in COVID-19. Measured with immunoSEQ multiplex PCR; TCRdb has only the in-frame clones, and not every one. Of a few hundred thousand clones detected, about 83% appear once; the ten largest clones hold roughly 1.2%. The sequenced sample consisted of peripheral blood. The source of these receptors is a woman aged 45-65 years with acute or convalescent COVID-19.

V usage is TRBV9 and J usage is TRBJ1-2; D is possibly TRBD1 (5 bases). Trimming removed 6 bases at V and 8 bases at J, with 17 bases between. CDR3 size: 13 residues. Germline-derived CDR1 and CDR2 are SGDLS and YYNGEE. As DNA, the CDR3 is TGTGCCAGCAACCACGGAGGGGTTGTCGGCTACACCTTC. This translates into CASNHGGVVGYTF.

The chain is built from TRBV27 and TRBJ2-2; 7 bases map to TRBD2. The germline V gene has CDR1 MNHEY and CDR2 SMNVEV (reference sequence). The V and J ends lost 7 bases and 2 bases, in that order; junction bases with no gene match: 7. The CDR3 has 15 residues. For the CDR3, the DNA is TGTGCCAGCACCGATCTAGCGGTCAACACCGGGGAGCTGTTTTTT. It translates to CASTDLAVNTGELFF.